This TCR beta chain originates from a study of shared clonotypes between healthy human individuals. Study details: CD4 naive and CD4 memory each took three plates per donor, while CD8 naive took two and CD8 memory one. Findings of the study overall: Estimated richness was generally greater in naive than memory subsets.

On sorted subsets, replicate PCRs used approximately 190 ng DNA, or tens of thousands of T cell genomes. Assay used: immunoSEQ multiplex PCR; TCRdb lists only in-frame clones, some missing. The sample has about 2,100,000 clones, about 93% seen once. As concerns this clone: Its specificity is not known.

V was clipped by 2 bases and J by 4 bases; unmatched bases: 13. CDR1 and CDR2 (germline): SGHDN, FVKESK. The CDR3 loop spans 17 amino acids. Cells designated naive CD8 were CD45RO-negative and were positively selected for CCR7, with terminally differentiated effector memory CD45RA+ cells excluded. The chain carries TRBV14 and TRBJ2-7; TRBD2 aligns across 8 bases. Sequenced: naive CD8+ T cells from PBMCs. The sequence derives from a man younger than 30 in good health. Some clones in this sample may be carry-over from other donors' samples. CDR3 residues: CASSQSWTSSFMYEQYF. The CDR3 DNA reads as TGTGCCAGCAGCCAATCCTGGACTAGCTCCTTCATGTACGAGCAGTACTTC.